This T cell receptor beta chain emerged from a study of blood T cell repertoires in COVID-19. As processed by the authors: Researchers report that nucleated cell counts were estimated from reference gene primer amplification. Using immunoSEQ multiplex PCR, the repertoire was profiled, and TCRdb retains in-frame clones only, with some absent. D and trimming come from the DNA, and the V and J calls and clone size come from that table. This table has 190,000 or so clones, around four fifths appearing once. Recovered status applied to Cohort 3 donors who had two consecutive negative PCRs. It also applied to those with clearance or with symptom resolution. Germline CDR1 and CDR2: MGHRA and YSYEKL. Trimming at V came to 6 bases and at J to 2 bases, leaving 10 bases not matched to a gene. The length of the CDR3 is 16 residues.

Sequencing used PBMCs or T cells enriched from blood (not recorded which). The chain links TRBV4-1 to TRBJ2-7; 10 bases agree with TRBD2. The sequence came from a man aged 35 to 55 who had recovered from COVID-19. CDR3 nucleotides: TGCGCCAGCAGACCGACCGGGACTAGCGTAACCTACGAGCAGTACTTC. This translates into CASRPTGTSVTYEQYF.